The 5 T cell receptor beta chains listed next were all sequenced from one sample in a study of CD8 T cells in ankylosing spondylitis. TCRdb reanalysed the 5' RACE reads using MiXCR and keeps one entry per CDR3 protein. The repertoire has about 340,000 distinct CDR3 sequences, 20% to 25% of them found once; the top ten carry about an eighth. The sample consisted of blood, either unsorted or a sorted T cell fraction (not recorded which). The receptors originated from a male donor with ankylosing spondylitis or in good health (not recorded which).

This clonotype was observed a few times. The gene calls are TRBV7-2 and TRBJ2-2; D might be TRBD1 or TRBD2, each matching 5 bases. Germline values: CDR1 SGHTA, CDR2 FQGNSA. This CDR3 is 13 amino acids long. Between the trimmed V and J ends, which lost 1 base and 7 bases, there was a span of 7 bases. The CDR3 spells CASSLGGYGELFF. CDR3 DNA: TGTGCCAGCAGCTTAGGGGGGTACGGGGAGCTGTTTTTT.

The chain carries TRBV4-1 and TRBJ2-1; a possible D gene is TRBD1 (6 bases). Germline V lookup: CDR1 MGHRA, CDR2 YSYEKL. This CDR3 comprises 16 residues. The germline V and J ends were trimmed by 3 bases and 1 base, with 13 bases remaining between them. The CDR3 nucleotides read TGCGCCAGCAGCCACAGGGGATCAGGGTCCTACAATGAGCAGTTCTTC. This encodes CASSHRGSGSYNEQFF.

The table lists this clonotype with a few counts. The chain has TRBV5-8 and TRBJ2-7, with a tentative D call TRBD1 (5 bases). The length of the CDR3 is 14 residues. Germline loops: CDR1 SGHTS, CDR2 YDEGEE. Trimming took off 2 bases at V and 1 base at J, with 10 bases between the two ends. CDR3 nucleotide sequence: TGTGCCAGCAGCTTCCCAGGGCATTCCTACGAGCAGTACTTC. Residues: CASSFPGHSYEQYF.

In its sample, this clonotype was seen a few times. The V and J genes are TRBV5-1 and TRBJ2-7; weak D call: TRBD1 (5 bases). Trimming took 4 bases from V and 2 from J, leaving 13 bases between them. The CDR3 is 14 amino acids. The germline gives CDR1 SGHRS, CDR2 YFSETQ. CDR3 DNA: TGCGCCAGCAGCCTAGATGGGGCAGCCTACGAGCAGTACTTC. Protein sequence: CASSLDGAAYEQYF.

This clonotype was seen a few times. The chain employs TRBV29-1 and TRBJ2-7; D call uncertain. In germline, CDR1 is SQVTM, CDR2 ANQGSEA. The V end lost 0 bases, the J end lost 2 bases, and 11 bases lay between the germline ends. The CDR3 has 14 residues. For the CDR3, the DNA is TGCAGCGTTGAAGATCCCCAGATAACCTACGAGCAGTACTTC. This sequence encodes CSVEDPQITYEQYF.